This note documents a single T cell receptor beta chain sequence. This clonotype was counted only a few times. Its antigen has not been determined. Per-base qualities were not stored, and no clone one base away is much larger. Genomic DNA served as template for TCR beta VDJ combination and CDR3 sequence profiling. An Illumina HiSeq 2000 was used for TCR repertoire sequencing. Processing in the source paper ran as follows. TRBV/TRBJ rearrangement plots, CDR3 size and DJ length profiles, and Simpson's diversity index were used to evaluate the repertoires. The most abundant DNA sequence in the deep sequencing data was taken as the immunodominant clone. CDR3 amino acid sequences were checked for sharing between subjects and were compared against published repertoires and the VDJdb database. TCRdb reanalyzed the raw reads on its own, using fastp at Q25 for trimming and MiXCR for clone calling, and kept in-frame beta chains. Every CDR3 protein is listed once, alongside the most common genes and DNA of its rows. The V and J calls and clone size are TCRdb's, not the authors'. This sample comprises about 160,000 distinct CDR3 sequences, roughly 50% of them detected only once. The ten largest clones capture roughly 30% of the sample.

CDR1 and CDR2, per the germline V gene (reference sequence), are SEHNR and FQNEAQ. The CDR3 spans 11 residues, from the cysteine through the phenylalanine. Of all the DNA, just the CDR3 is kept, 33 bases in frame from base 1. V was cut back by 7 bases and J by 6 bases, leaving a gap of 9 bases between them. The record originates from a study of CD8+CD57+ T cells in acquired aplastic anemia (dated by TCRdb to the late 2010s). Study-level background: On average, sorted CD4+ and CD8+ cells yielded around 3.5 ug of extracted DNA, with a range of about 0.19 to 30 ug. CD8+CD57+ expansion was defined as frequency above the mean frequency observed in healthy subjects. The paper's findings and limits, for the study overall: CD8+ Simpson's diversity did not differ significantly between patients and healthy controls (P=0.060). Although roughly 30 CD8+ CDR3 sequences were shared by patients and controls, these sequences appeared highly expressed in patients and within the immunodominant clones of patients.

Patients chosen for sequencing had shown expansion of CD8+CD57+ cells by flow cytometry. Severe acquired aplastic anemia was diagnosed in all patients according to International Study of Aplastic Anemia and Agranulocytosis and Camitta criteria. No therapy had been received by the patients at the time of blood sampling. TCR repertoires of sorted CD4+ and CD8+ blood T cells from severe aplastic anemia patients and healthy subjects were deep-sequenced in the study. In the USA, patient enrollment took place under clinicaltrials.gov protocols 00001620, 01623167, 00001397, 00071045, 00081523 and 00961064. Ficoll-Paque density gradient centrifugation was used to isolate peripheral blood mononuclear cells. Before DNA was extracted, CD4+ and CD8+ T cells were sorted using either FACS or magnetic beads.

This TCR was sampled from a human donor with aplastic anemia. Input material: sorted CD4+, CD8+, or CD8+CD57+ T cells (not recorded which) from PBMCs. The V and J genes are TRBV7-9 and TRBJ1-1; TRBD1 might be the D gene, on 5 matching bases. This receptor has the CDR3 CASKGWAEAFF. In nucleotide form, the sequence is TGTGCCAGCAAGGGGTGGGCTGAAGCTTTCTTT.